Described below is a single T cell receptor beta chain sequence and its context. What it binds is unknown. This sample is drawn from a study of Graves' ophthalmopathy and Graves' hyperthyroidism. Study results and limitations: Blood was where most expanded thyroid clonotypes above 0.001 frequency also turned up.

Germline loops: CDR1 DFQATT, CDR2 SNEGSKA (reference sequence). Trimming pared 6 bases from V and 7 bases from J, leaving 19 bases between. The CDR3 is 13 residues long. TCR beta CDR3 regions were amplified from RNA transcripts. Investigators did first-round RT-PCR with HTBI primers, then second-round multiplex PCR. Each CDR3 protein gets one entry after TCRdb re-called the multiplex PCR reads with MiXCR. The sample has hundreds of thousands of distinct CDR3 sequences, about 44% seen once; the top ten hold 44%. The sample comprised peripheral blood. The clonotype originates from an adult man with Graves' ophthalmopathy. The gene calls are TRBV20-1 and TRBJ2-7; D unclear. For the CDR3, the DNA is TGCAGTGCCAGCAGCTTAGTACGCAGGGAGCAGTACTTC. Its translation is CSASSLVRREQYF.